The present T cell receptor beta chain was sequenced within a study of graft-versus-host responses after intestinal transplantation. Study-wide results and caveats: In recipient marrow, GvH clones were found, and some appeared first in ileum or blood.

This clone was seen more than once but under ten times. The antigen is undetermined. TCRdb keeps only in-frame clones here, not all; method: immunoSEQ multiplex PCR. The sample records about 7,400 clones, more than 60% being singletons. Trimming cost V 4 bases and J 1 base, with 8 bases left between them. The CDR3 is 14 amino acids. CDR1 MGHRA and CDR2 YSYEKL come from the germline V gene. The authors processed graft tissue to release intraepithelial and lamina propria lymphocytes. This chain links TRBV4-1 with TRBJ1-3, with D hard to call. The sequence derives from a human patient who received an intestinal transplant, so some T cells may come from the graft donor. Source: ileum tissue, taken around 50 days after transplant. The CDR3 sequence is CASSPPGSGNTIYF. For the CDR3, the DNA is TGCGCCAGCAGCCCACCAGGTTCTGGAAACACCATATATTTT.